One and the same sample provided the 28 T cell receptor beta chains below, sequenced in a study of cytomegalovirus exposure and HLA in healthy donors (dated 2017 in TCRdb). The library was made by the immunoSEQ multiplex PCR assay. A mixture of 60 forward primers for TCR Vbeta segments and 13 reverse primers for TCR Jbeta segments was used in the multiplex PCR. TCRdb limited this immuneACCESS table to in-frame rearrangements with V and J called. A share of clones is missing; checked studies link under half to unresolved V genes, and the rest is unexplained. This sample comprises 160,000 or so clones, nearly 80% of them detected only once. The top ten clonotypes cover nearly 6.5% of the sample. What was sequenced was PBMCs. All receptors come from a man aged 35-49 years in good health and CMV-seropositive.

The chain employs TRBV7-2 and TRBJ2-5; 9 nucleotides align to TRBD2. CDR1 and CDR2 from the germline V gene are SGHTA and FQGNSA. The junction had 9 bases not matched to a gene; V was cut back by 5 bases and J by 5 bases. This CDR3 spans 15 amino acids. CDR3 sequence: CASSPRASGRETQYF. The CDR3 DNA reads TGTGCCAGCAGCCCCAGGGCCAGCGGGAGGGAGACCCAGTACTTC.

The chain combines TRBV14 with TRBJ2-4; 13 bases are shared with TRBD2. The CDR3 is 16 residues long. J lost 6 bases, V lost 4 bases, and 6 bases had no gene match. Germline CDR1 SGHDN, CDR2 FVKESK. The CDR3 bases are TGTGCCAGCAGCCCCCGACTAGCGGGAGGAGGAAACATTCAGTACTTC. The encoded protein is CASSPRLAGGGNIQYF.

V gene TRBV5-1 combines with J gene TRBJ2-3; D gene ambiguous. The length of the CDR3 is 15 residues. Trimming took 0 bases from V and 5 from J, leaving 13 bases between them. The germline V gene has CDR1 SGHRS and CDR2 YFSETQ. The CDR3 is CASSLDGLTIDTQYF. For the CDR3, the DNA is TGCGCCAGCAGCTTGGATGGGCTAACGATAGATACGCAGTATTTT.

V and J are TRBV5-1 and TRBJ2-1; 7 bases fit TRBD1. V lost 0 bases, J lost 6 bases, and 6 bases stayed unmatched. The CDR3 totals 15 residues. Germline CDR1 SGHRS, CDR2 YFSETQ. The CDR3 DNA sequence: TGCGCCAGCAGCTTGGTAGCAGGGGGTGGCAATGAGCAGTTCTTC. Its protein is CASSLVAGGGNEQFF.

Remarks on this clone: The junction shows a germline mismatch at one end, possibly a read error. The CDR3 spells CASSLDLAGASHEQYF. CDR3 coding DNA: TGTGCCAGCAGCTTAGACCTGGCAGGGGCCTCCCACGAGCAGTACTTC. The rearrangement uses TRBV7-9 and TRBJ2-7; a possible D gene is TRBD1 (6 bases). Germline CDR1 and CDR2: SEHNR and FQNEAQ (reference sequence). CDR3 length: 16 amino acids.

This clone was counted only a few times. The J gene is TRBJ2-3, the V gene TRBV6-5; 10 bases fit TRBD2. Germline V gene lookup returns CDR1 MNHEY and CDR2 SVGAGI. The CDR3 is made up of 14 amino acids. The V gene end was trimmed by 7 bases and the J gene end by 8 bases; junction bases not matched to a gene: 9. CDR3 in amino acids: CASKPGLAESTQYF. CDR3 sequence (DNA): TGTGCCAGCAAACCCGGACTAGCGGAGAGTACGCAGTATTTT.

The chain links TRBV7-9 to TRBJ1-1; D is undetermined. This CDR3 spans 14 amino acids. V lost 5 bases, J lost 1 base, and 11 bases lay in between. Germline lookup yields CDR1 SEHNR and CDR2 FQNEAQ (reference sequence). CDR3 sequence reads: CASSRESGNTEAFF. The DNA of the CDR3 is TGTGCCAGCAGCCGGGAGTCAGGGAACACTGAAGCTTTCTTT.

The sample holds a few counts of this clone. The chain has TRBV4-1 and TRBJ2-1, with D perhaps matching TRBD2 (5 bases). The germline CDR1 and CDR2 sequences are MGHRA and YSYEKL. Trimming shortened V by 5 bases and J by 5 bases, and 13 bases separated the two germline ends. The CDR3 is 14 amino acids. CDR3 loop: CASSLEEENNEQFF. The CDR3 DNA follows: TGCGCCAGCAGCTTAGAGGAGGAAAACAATGAGCAGTTCTTC.

The rearrangement uses TRBV18 and TRBJ2-3; 8 bases are shared with TRBD2. The germline V gene encodes CDR1 KGHSH and CDR2 LQKENI. Losses at the gene ends were 5 bases for V and 6 bases for J; bases not matched to a gene: 10. The CDR3 has 15 amino acids. The CDR3 is CASSSTQRGGDTQYF. The CDR3 coding sequence is TGTGCCAGCTCATCTACCCAGCGCGGGGGGGATACGCAGTATTTT.

The J gene is TRBJ2-3, the V gene TRBV27; D uncertain. This CDR3 spans 13 amino acids. Germline values: CDR1 MNHEY, CDR2 SMNVEV (reference sequence). V was cut by 3 bases and J by 4 bases, with 8 bases left in between. CDR3 coding DNA: TGTGCCAGCAGTTTCCATACATCAGATACGCAGTATTTT. Protein product: CASSFHTSDTQYF.

The J gene is TRBJ2-7, the V gene TRBV6-1, with a tentative D call TRBD1 (6 bases). Between the trimmed V and J ends, which lost 7 bases and 4 bases, there was a span of 11 bases. CDR1 and CDR2 (germline): MNHNS, SASEGT. The CDR3 runs to 12 residues. In DNA form, the CDR3 reads TGTGCCAGCAAGGGGGATAGGTACGAGCAGTACTTC. Its translation: CASKGDRYEQYF.

The J gene is TRBJ2-6, the V gene TRBV29-1, with D possibly TRBD2 on 5 matching bases. The CDR3 consists of 15 residues. Trimming stripped 5 bases from V and 2 bases from J, with 13 bases between. Germline V lookup: CDR1 SQVTM, CDR2 ANQGSEA. The CDR3 nucleotides are TGCAGCGTTACCCGGGGTCCCACTGGGGCCAACGTCCTGACTTTC. The encoded protein is CSVTRGPTGANVLTF.

The chain combines TRBV6-6 with TRBJ2-1; tentative D call: TRBD1 (5 bases). V was clipped by 7 bases and J by 4 bases, with 17 bases between them. The CDR3 has 15 amino acids. Germline CDR1 reads MNHNY; CDR2 reads SVGAGI (reference sequence). CDR3 loop: CASTLRTGIYNEQFF. The CDR3 coding sequence is TGTGCCAGCACCTTACGTACAGGAATTTACAATGAGCAGTTCTTC.

The J gene is TRBJ2-7, the V gene TRBV5-4; the match to TRBD2 covers 13 bases. The CDR3 has 15 amino acids. Per germline, CDR1 SGHNT and CDR2 YYREEE (reference sequence). The V and J ends lost 4 bases and 6 bases, in that order; junction bases with no gene match: 7. CDR3 residues: CASSQTSGRNSEQYF. As DNA, the CDR3 is TGTGCCAGCAGCCAGACTAGCGGGAGGAATAGCGAGCAGTACTTC.

The rearrangement joins TRBV29-1 to TRBJ2-1; the match to TRBD2 covers 7 bases. From germline, CDR1 is SQVTM and CDR2 ANQGSEA. There are 15 residues in the CDR3. Trimming removed 8 bases from V and 5 bases from J; junction bases left unmatched: 15. The DNA of the CDR3 is TGCAGCCCTAAGATTGGGAGCGGGATGAACAATGAGCAGTTCTTC. Encoded protein: CSPKIGSGMNNEQFF.

The chain uses TRBV5-1 and TRBJ2-7; 7 bases are a match to TRBD2. The CDR3 has 15 amino acids. The junction had 12 bases not matched to a gene; V was cut back by 7 bases and J by 2 bases. From germline, CDR1 is SGHRS and CDR2 YFSETQ. DNA for the CDR3: TGCGCCAGCTGCCGAGGGCTAGCGGTACCCTACGAGCAGTACTTC. It is translated as CASCRGLAVPYEQYF.

V gene TRBV5-4 combines with J gene TRBJ2-5; possibly TRBD1 for D (6 bases). Germline lookup yields CDR1 SGHNT and CDR2 YYREEE (reference sequence). The CDR3 runs to 15 residues. The germline V and J ends were trimmed by 3 bases and 0 bases, with 12 bases remaining between them. DNA of the CDR3: TGTGCCAGCAGCTCGACAGGCTCTTACCAAGAGACCCAGTACTTC. Translating gives CASSSTGSYQETQYF.

J is TRBJ1-2 and V is TRBV7-9, with TRBD1 matching 7 bases. V lost 9 bases, J lost 4 bases, and 8 bases stayed unmatched. In germline, CDR1 is SEHNR, CDR2 FQNEAQ (reference sequence). The CDR3 spans 13 residues. The CDR3 loop is CASSGQDAYGYTF. The CDR3 DNA follows: TGTGCCAGTTCCGGACAGGACGCCTATGGCTACACCTTC.

The chain combines TRBV25-1 with TRBJ1-2, with D maybe TRBD1 (6 bases). The CDR3 is 12 residues long. With 4 bases removed from V and 8 bases from J, the gap between germline ends came to 11 bases. The germline gives CDR1 MGHDK, CDR2 SYGVNS. The chain's CDR3 is CASSGGPYGYTF. The CDR3 DNA reads TGTGCCAGCAGTGGGGGGCCCTACGGCTACACCTTC.

This clone came up once. The chain recombines TRBV5-4 with TRBJ2-3; tentatively, D is TRBD1 (6 bases). CDR3 length: 17 residues. The V gene's germline CDR1 is SGHNT and CDR2 YYREEE (reference sequence). The V gene lost 4 bases and the J gene lost 2 bases, with 20 bases spanning the gap. The CDR3 DNA reads TGTGCCAGCAGCCGCAGGGGCCCTTCAGAGGACACAGATACGCAGTATTTT. The encoded protein is CASSRRGPSEDTDTQYF.

The chain links TRBV19 to TRBJ1-3; 7 bases align to TRBD1. Unmatched junction bases numbered 3, after V lost 10 bases and J lost 0 bases. This CDR3 is built from 13 residues. Germline V gene sequence: CDR1 LNHDA, CDR2 SQIVND (reference sequence). The CDR3 coding sequence is TGTGCCACCGACAGGGCCTCTGGAAACACCATATATTTT. It codes for CATDRASGNTIYF.

The V gene is TRBV11-3, the J gene TRBJ2-4; D is perhaps TRBD1 (5 bases). The V and J ends lost 1 base and 8 bases respectively, with 9 bases between them. The CDR3 has 13 amino acids. Germline V gives CDR1 SGHNT, CDR2 YENEEA. CDR3 DNA sequence: TGTGCCAGCAGCTTAGGACAGATGGACATTCAGTACTTC. It encodes CASSLGQMDIQYF.

This chain joins TRBV2 and TRBJ2-7; the match to TRBD2 covers 12 bases. Germline V gene sequence: CDR1 SNHLY, CDR2 FYNNEI. The V segment lost 9 bases and the J segment 7 bases; nucleotides outside the gene matches: 7. This CDR3 spans 13 amino acids. For the CDR3, the DNA is TGTGCCAGTCGACTAGCGGGAGCACGAGAGCAGTACTTC. This translates into CASRLAGAREQYF.

This chain links TRBV5-1 with TRBJ2-1, with 10 bases that match TRBD2. The J segment lost 3 bases and the V segment lost 4 bases, leaving 7 bases of the junction unmatched. The germline CDR1 and CDR2 sequences are SGHRS and YFSETQ. The CDR3 loop spans 16 amino acids. The DNA for the CDR3 is TGCGCCAGCAGCGCCCAAGGACTAGCGGTCTACAATGAGCAGTTCTTC. It yields the protein CASSAQGLAVYNEQFF.

This rearrangement joins TRBV28 to TRBJ2-1; D is perhaps TRBD2 (6 bases). Germline CDR1 MDHEN, CDR2 SYDVKM. CDR3 length: 16 amino acids. V lost 4 bases, J lost 0 bases, and 13 bases lay in between. The CDR3 coding sequence is TGTGCCAGCAGTTCGGGCGGGAAGAGCTCCTACAATGAGCAGTTCTTC. Protein product: CASSSGGKSSYNEQFF.

The V gene is TRBV11-2, the J gene TRBJ2-3, with TRBD2 identical over 8 bases. Germline V gene sequence: CDR1 SGHAT, CDR2 FQNNGV. This CDR3 has 14 residues. V shed 5 bases and J 1 base; nucleotides not matched to a gene: 2. The CDR3 nucleotides are TGTGCCAGCAGCCGGGAGGGCCGCACAGATACGCAGTATTTT. Amino acid sequence: CASSREGRTDTQYF.

This chain links TRBV4-1 with TRBJ2-7, with a possible D match to TRBD1 (5 bases). Looked up from germline, CDR1 is MGHRA and CDR2 is YSYEKL. V was shortened by 4 bases and J by 5 bases, with 21 bases between the two germline ends. This CDR3 comprises 16 residues. CDR3 residues: CASSRDLGREGNEQYF. In DNA, the CDR3 is TGCGCCAGCAGCCGTGATCTCGGCAGGGAAGGCAACGAGCAGTACTTC.

The sample holds a few counts of this clone. This sequence joins TRBV5-4 and TRBJ2-1; 9 nucleotides line up with TRBD2. This CDR3 is built from 15 residues. Germline V gene lookup returns CDR1 SGHNT and CDR2 YYREEE (reference sequence). The trim removed 0 bases at V and 10 bases at J, leaving 8 bases unmatched. CDR3 residues: CASSLGREGPREQFF. As DNA, the CDR3 is TGTGCCAGCAGCTTGGGGCGGGAGGGCCCTCGGGAGCAGTTCTTC.